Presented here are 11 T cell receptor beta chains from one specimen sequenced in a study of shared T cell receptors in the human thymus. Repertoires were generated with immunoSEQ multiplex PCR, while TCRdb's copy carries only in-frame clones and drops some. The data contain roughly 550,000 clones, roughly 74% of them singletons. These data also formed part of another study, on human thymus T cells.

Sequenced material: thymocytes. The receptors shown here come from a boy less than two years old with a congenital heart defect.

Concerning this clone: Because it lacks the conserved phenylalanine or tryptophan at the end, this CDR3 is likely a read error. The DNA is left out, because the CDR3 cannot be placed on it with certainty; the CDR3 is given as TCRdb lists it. The CDR3 region is CSVEGPPSGRGY. This chain joins TRBV29-1 and TRBJ2-3; TRBD2 is the table's D call, not checked against the DNA. Germline CDR1 SQVTM, CDR2 ANQGSEA. The CDR3 is 12 residues long, ends included.

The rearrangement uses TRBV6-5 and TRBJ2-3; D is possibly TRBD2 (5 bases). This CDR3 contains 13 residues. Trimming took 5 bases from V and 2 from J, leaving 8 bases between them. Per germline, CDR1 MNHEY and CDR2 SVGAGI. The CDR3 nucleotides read TGTGCCAGCAGTCGACGGGACACAGATACGCAGTATTTT. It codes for CASSRRDTDTQYF.

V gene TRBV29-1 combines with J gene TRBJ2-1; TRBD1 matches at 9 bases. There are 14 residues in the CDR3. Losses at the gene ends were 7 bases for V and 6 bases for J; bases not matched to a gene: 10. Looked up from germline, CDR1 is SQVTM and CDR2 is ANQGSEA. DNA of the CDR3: TGCAGCGGTAGGGACAGGGAGGGGAGCAATGAGCAGTTCTTC. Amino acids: CSGRDREGSNEQFF.

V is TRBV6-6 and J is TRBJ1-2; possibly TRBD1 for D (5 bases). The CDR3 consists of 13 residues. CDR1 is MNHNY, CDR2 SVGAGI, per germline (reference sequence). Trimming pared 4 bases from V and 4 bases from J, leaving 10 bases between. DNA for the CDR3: TGTGCCAGCAGTTCCAGACAGACCTATGGCTACACCTTC. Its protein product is CASSSRQTYGYTF.

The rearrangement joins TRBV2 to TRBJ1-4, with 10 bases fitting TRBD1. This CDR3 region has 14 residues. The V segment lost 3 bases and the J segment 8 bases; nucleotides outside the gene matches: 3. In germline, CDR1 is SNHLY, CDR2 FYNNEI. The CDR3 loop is CASSDGQGGEKLFF. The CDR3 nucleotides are TGTGCCAGCAGTGACGGACAGGGGGGGGAAAAACTGTTTTTT.

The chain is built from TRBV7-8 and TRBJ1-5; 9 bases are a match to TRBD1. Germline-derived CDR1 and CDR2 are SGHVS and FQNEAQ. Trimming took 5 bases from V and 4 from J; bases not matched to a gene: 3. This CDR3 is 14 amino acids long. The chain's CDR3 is CASSHRGRNQPQHF. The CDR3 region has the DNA TGTGCCAGCAGCCACAGGGGGCGAAATCAGCCCCAGCATTTT.

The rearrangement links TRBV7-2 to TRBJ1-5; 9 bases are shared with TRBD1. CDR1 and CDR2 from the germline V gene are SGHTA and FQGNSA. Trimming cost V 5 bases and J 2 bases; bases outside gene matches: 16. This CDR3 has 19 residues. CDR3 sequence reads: CASSPPGQGSESGNQPQHF. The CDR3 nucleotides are TGTGCCAGCAGCCCCCCGGGACAGGGATCGGAGTCGGGCAATCAGCCCCAGCATTTT.

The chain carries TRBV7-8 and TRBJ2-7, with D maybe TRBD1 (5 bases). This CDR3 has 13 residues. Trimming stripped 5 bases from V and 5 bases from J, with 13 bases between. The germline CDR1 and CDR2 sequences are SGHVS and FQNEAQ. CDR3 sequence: CASSTLRGNEQYF. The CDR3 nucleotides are TGTGCCAGCAGCACATTAAGGGGTAACGAGCAGTACTTC.

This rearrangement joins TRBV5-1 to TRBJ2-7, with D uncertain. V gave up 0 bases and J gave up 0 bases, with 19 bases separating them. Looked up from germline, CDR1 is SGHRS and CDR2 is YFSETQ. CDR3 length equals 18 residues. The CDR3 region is CASSLASPPRSTSYEQYF. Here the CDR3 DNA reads TGCGCCAGCAGCTTGGCCTCACCACCGAGAAGCACCTCCTACGAGCAGTACTTC. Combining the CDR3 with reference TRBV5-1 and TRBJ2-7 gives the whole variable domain KAGVTQTPRYLIKTRGQQVTLSCSPISGHRSVSWYQQTPGQGLQFLFEYFSETQRNKGNFPGRFSGRQFSNSRSEMNVSTLELGDSALYLCASSLASPPRSTSYEQYFGPGTRLTVT.

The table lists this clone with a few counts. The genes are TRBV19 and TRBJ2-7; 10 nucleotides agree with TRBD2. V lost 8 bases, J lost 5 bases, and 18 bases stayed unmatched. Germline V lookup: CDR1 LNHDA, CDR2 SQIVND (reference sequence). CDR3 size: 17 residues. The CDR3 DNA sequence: TGTGCCAGTCGCCAGACGGGATCTAGCGGGAGTATCCACGAGCAGTACTTC. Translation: CASRQTGSSGSIHEQYF.

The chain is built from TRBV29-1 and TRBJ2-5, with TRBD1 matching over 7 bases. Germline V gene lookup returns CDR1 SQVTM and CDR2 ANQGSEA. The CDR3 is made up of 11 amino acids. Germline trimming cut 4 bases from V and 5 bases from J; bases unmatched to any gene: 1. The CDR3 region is CSVAQGETQYF. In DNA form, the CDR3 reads TGCAGCGTTGCACAGGGGGAGACCCAGTACTTC.